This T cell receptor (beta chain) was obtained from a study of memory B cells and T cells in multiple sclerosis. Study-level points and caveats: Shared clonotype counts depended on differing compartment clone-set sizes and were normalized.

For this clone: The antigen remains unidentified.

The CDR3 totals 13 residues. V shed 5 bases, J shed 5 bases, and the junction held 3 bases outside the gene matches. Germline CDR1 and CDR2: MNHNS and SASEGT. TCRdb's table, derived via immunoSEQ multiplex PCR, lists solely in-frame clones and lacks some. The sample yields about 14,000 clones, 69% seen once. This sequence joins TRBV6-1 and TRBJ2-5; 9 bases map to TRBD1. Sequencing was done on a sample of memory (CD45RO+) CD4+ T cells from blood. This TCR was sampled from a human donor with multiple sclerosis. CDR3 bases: TGTGCCAGCAGTTTGGACAGGGGTGAGACCCAGTACTTC. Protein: CASSLDRGETQYF.